The next 3 T cell receptor beta chains were all read from a single sample in a study of OX40 agonist ivuxolimab in advanced cancers. Profiled with immunoSEQ multiplex PCR; TCRdb holds only in-frame clones, not every one. The sample records roughly 80,000 clones, 93% being singletons. The sequencing here drew on CD4+ or CD8+ T cells sorted from blood, taken in a trial of the OX40 agonist ivuxolimab. The receptors here all came from an adult with an advanced solid tumor such as melanoma, head and neck, liver or kidney cancer.

J is TRBJ2-7 and V is TRBV27, with D possibly TRBD1 on 5 matching bases. The CDR3 is 14 amino acids. V was pared by 5 bases and J by 3 bases, with 14 bases between. The germline CDR1 and CDR2 sequences are MNHEY and SMNVEV (reference sequence). As DNA, the CDR3 is TGTGCCAGCAGTGGGGCTAGAAGGGGCTACGAGCAGTACTTC. Translating gives CASSGARRGYEQYF.

The J gene is TRBJ2-2, the V gene TRBV6-5; D might be TRBD1 (6 bases). The CDR3 runs 15 residues. Trimming took off 1 base at V and 11 bases at J, with 17 bases between the two ends. Germline V gene sequence: CDR1 MNHEY, CDR2 SVGAGI. CDR3 loop: CASSYYKTGGGELFF. The CDR3 DNA is TGTGCCAGCAGTTACTATAAGACAGGCGGCGGAGAGCTGTTTTTT.

This chain joins TRBV4-1 and TRBJ1-2; tentatively, D is TRBD1 (6 bases). Germline V gene sequence: CDR1 MGHRA, CDR2 YSYEKL. The CDR3 runs 15 residues. Trimming stripped 0 bases from V and 6 bases from J, with 14 bases between. CDR3 nucleotide sequence: TGCGCCAGCAGCCAAGATTTAGGGCAGGGGAATGGCTACACCTTC. Translating it yields CASSQDLGQGNGYTF.